Sequencing of this TCR beta chain was carried out in a study of OX40 agonist ivuxolimab in advanced cancers. Study overall: Patients undergoing dose escalation presented with hepatocellular carcinoma, melanoma, renal cell or head and neck cancer.

The assay was immunoSEQ multiplex PCR, and TCRdb's table has in-frame clones only and misses some. The sample has 80,000 or so clones; roughly 86% are singletons. The study's findings and limits: CD4+ and CD8+ blood T cells expanded clonally by week 6 at 0.1 to 3.0 mg/kg. Expanded clones were, on average, more numerous among CD8+ T cells than CD4+.

The V and J ends lost 8 bases and 7 bases respectively, with 22 bases between them. The length of the CDR3 is 15 residues. Germline CDR1 is SGHTS and CDR2 is YDEGEE. This clone was picked up a small number of times. As yet, its antigen is unknown. The receptor comes from an adult with an advanced solid tumor such as melanoma, head and neck, liver or kidney cancer. The chain recombines TRBV5-8 with TRBJ2-1; possible D gene TRBD2, 6 bases. Sample: CD4+ or CD8+ T cells sorted from blood, taken in a trial of the OX40 agonist ivuxolimab. CDR3 loop: CASRLPGSLWNEQFF. In nucleotides, the CDR3 is TGTGCCAGTCGACTGCCCGGGAGTTTGTGGAATGAGCAGTTCTTC.